Judged by abundance, the clone carrying this TCR beta chain is medium-sized (0.01 to 0.1%). These data are taken from a study of metastatic and nonmetastatic thyroid tumors. Study as a whole: Thyroid patients, malignant and benign, had repertoires compared across blood and tumor or nodule tissue.

From germline, CDR1 is MDHEN and CDR2 SYDVKM. V was clipped by 7 bases and J by 1 base, with 8 bases between them. This CDR3 is built from 12 residues. Each patient went into thyroid surgery without having received any treatment. TCRdb re-called clones via MiXCR from the PCR reads. The sample consists of tens of thousands of clones, about 15% of them appearing once. The receptor's source is a female donor with papillary thyroid cancer or a benign thyroid nodule (not recorded which). Some clones in this sample may be carry-over from other donors' samples. The gene calls are TRBV28 and TRBJ2-7, with D tentatively TRBD1 (6 bases). Source material: blood. The CDR3 coding sequence is TGTGCCAGCAAGACAGGTTCCTACGAGCAGTACTTC. Translation: CASKTGSYEQYF.